Listed here is a single T cell receptor (beta chain). Antigen unknown. Libraries were prepared by immunoSEQ multiplex PCR; TCRdb keeps only in-frame clonotypes and omits some of them. The table has about 140,000 clones, 80% to 95% seen once. This sample was taken from a study of T cell responses to AZD1222 COVID-19 vaccine. In germline, CDR1 is SGHTA, CDR2 FQGNSA. V trimming: 1 base; J trimming: 3 bases; junction bases outside the gene matches: 5. This CDR3 has 15 amino acids. Study observations and caveats: Clonal diversity may have been underestimated in mostly white British donors. After two AZD1222 doses, spike-specific TCR breadth and depth rose versus day 0. Unmutated variant regions are reportedly the target of nearly half of TCRs that are spike-specific. Seropositive status at baseline applied to only a handful of AZD1222 recipients.

The rearrangement links TRBV7-2 to TRBJ1-1, with 7 bases aligning to TRBD1. The clonotype comes from an adult who received the AZD1222 COVID-19 vaccine. Sequences were derived from peripheral blood, sampled 28 days after the second AZD1222 dose. CDR3 sequence reads: CASSLGGGGDTEAFF. CDR3 DNA sequence: TGTGCCAGCAGCTTAGGTGGAGGGGGCGACACTGAAGCTTTCTTT.